This section outlines one TCR beta chain sequence together with its context. The data were produced by immunoSEQ multiplex PCR, yet TCRdb's version contains in-frame clones alone and is incomplete. The table has over a million clones, around 74% seen once. Germline V lookup: CDR1 SGHTA, CDR2 FQGTGA. The trim removed 1 base at V and 11 bases at J, leaving 15 bases unmatched. The CDR3 consists of 17 residues. This specimen comes from a study of shared clonotypes between healthy human individuals. The wider study: Plates per donor: three CD4 naive, three CD4 memory, two CD8 naive, one CD8 memory.

This rearrangement joins TRBV7-3 to TRBJ2-5; 11 nucleotides align to TRBD2. The sample taken for sequencing was memory CD4+ T cells sorted from blood. Subset indicated: CD45RA-negative fraction. The TCR was taken from a man aged 18 to 29 in good health. The chain's CDR3 is CASSLRPVLAGDPTQYF. DNA of the CDR3: TGTGCCAGCAGCTTAAGACCAGTACTAGCGGGGGACCCAACGCAGTACTTC.